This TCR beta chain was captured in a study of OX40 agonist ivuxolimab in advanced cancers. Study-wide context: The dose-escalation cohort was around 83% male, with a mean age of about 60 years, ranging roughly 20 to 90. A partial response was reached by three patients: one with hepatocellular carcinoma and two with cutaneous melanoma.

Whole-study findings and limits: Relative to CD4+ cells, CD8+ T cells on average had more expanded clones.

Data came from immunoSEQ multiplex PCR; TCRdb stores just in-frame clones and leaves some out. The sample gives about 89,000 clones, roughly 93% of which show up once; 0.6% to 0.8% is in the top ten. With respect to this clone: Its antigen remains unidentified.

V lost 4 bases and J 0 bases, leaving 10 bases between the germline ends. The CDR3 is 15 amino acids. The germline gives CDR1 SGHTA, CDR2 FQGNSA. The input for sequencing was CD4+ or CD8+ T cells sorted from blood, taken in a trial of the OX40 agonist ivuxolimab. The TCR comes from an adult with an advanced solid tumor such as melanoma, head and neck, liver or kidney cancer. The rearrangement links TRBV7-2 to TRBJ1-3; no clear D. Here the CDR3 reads CASSSPTRSGNTIYF. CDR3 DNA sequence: TGTGCCAGCAGCTCTCCTACCCGCTCTGGAAACACCATATATTTT.